The 2 T cell receptor beta chains reported below all come from one sample, sequenced in a study of T cells in Graves' hyperthyroidism and ophthalmopathy (dated by TCRdb to the late 2010s). Libraries came from multiplex PCR. TCRdb names Illumina HiSeq 2000 as the instrument used. Amplification of TCR beta CDR3 regions was carried out from RNA transcripts. For the first round of RT-PCR on the TCR CDR3, the HTBI primer set was used together with the Qiagen OneStep RT-PCR kit. In TCRdb, the public reads were trimmed at Q25 with fastp and aligned with MiXCR, with productive beta chains retained. Merged by CDR3 protein, the rows form single entries marked with the most common genes and DNA. The table for this sample lists 550,000 to 650,000 distinct CDR3 sequences; approximately 15% of them were counted only once. 4.5% to 6% of the sample lies in the top ten. Material: blood. The receptors were gathered from a woman in her twenties or thirties with Graves' hyperthyroidism that later progressed to Graves' ophthalmopathy.

This clonotype was detected ten times or more. The CDR3 nucleotides read TGTGCCAGCAGTGCTAGCGCCCTTGGGAATGAGCAGTTCTTC. Protein product: CASSASALGNEQFF. This chain joins TRBV12-3 or TRBV12-4 and TRBJ2-1, with D possibly TRBD2 on 6 matching bases. The CDR3 runs 14 residues. Trimming pared 5 bases from V and 7 bases from J, leaving 15 bases between.

A word on this clonotype: A much larger clonotype is one base distant, so this may be a read error. The rearrangement links TRBV6-2 or TRBV6-3 to TRBJ1-3; no clear D gene. The CDR3 is 15 amino acids. Trimming shortened V by 2 bases and J by 0 bases, and 8 bases separated the two germline ends. The germline V gene encodes CDR1 MNHEY and CDR2 SVGEGT. CDR3 region: CASSYARSSGNTIYF. In DNA form, the CDR3 reads TGTGCCAGCAGTTACGCCAGGAGCTCTGGAAACACCATATATTTT.